These T cell receptor beta chains were read from a single sample in a study of cytomegalovirus exposure and HLA in healthy donors. Clones were read by immunoSEQ multiplex PCR, and TCRdb kept only the in-frame ones, dropping some. The sample lists over 100,000 clones, approximately 87% occurring once. The specimen was PBMCs. The receptors shown here come from a middle-aged man in good health and CMV-seronegative. Each CDR3 is given with its conserved first and last residue. A D gene is named only where the DNA matches it firmly. Clone size appears in some rows only: once, few, many, or a class for an expanded clone.

j_gene	d_gene	v_gene	abundance	CDR3aa	CDR3nt
TRBJ1-1	.	TRBV19	.	CASSLPPSGDTEAFF	TGTGCCAGTAGTCTACCCCCCTCAGGGGACACTGAAGCTTTCTTT
TRBJ1-1	.	TRBV18	.	CASSPTVNTEAFF	TGTGCCAGCTCCCCTACAGTGAACACTGAAGCTTTCTTT
TRBJ1-1	.	TRBV7-9	.	CASSFWEGTEAFF	TGTGCCAGCAGCTTCTGGGAGGGCACTGAAGCTTTCTTT
TRBJ1-4	TRBD1	TRBV6-6	.	CASSRTGGSFYEKLFF	TGTGCCAGCAGCCGGACAGGGGGCAGCTTCTATGAAAAACTGTTTTTT
TRBJ2-7	TRBD1	TRBV9	.	CASSATPGGYEQYF	TGTGCCAGCAGCGCGACACCAGGGGGCTACGAGCAGTACTTC
TRBJ2-3	TRBD1	TRBV2	.	CASRDRVSTDTQYF	TGTGCCAGCAGGGACAGGGTTAGCACAGATACGCAGTATTTT
TRBJ2-1	.	TRBV6-5	.	CASSLHRANEQFF	TGTGCCAGCAGCCTACACAGGGCCAATGAGCAGTTCTTC
TRBJ2-6	.	TRBV18	.	CASSPRTASSGANVLTF	TGTGCCAGCTCACCAAGGACTGCCAGCTCTGGGGCCAACGTCCTGACTTTC
TRBJ1-2	.	TRBV10-3	.	CAARVHSEVLNYGYTF	TGTGCCGCTCGCGTCCACTCCGAGGTGCTAAACTATGGCTACACCTTC
TRBJ1-4	TRBD1	TRBV13	.	CASSRPPGQGVVRDEKLFF	TGTGCCAGCAGCAGGCCACCGGGACAGGGGGTAGTGCGGGATGAAAAACTGTTTTTT
TRBJ1-2	.	TRBV9	.	CASSVVSDNLGSPYGYTF	TGTGCCAGCAGCGTAGTTTCGGACAATCTGGGGTCCCCCTATGGCTACACCTTC
TRBJ1-1	.	TRBV5-1	.	CASSLSVPSTRAEGEAFF	TGCGCCAGCAGCTTGAGTGTTCCTTCCACCCGAGCGGAGGGTGAAGCTTTCTTT
TRBJ2-7	TRBD1	TRBV7-2	.	CASSLAGQGSSYEQYF	TGTGCCAGCAGCTTAGCGGGACAGGGATCGAGCTACGAGCAGTACTTC
TRBJ2-7	TRBD1	TRBV9	.	CASSASRDRGTYEQYF	TGTGCCAGCAGCGCAAGCCGGGACAGGGGTACCTACGAGCAGTACTTC
TRBJ2-7	.	TRBV2	.	CASSDVDSYGEQYF	TGTGCCAGCAGTGATGTGGACAGCTACGGGGAGCAGTACTTC
TRBJ1-2	.	TRBV15	.	CATSRPFLGQGRVDGYTF	TGTGCCACCAGCAGACCCTTTTTGGGGCAAGGCAGGGTGGATGGCTACACCTTC
TRBJ1-2	.	TRBV9	.	CASSVGVGVYGYTF	TGTGCCAGCAGCGTAGGGGTAGGGGTTTATGGCTACACCTTC
TRBJ2-7	TRBD1	TRBV6-5	.	CASSRGTGDYEQYF	TGTGCCAGCAGTCGCGGGACAGGAGACTACGAGCAGTACTTC
TRBJ1-5	.	TRBV30	.	CAWSVRGRQPQHF	TGTGCCTGGAGTGTACGGGGTCGCCAGCCCCAGCATTTT
TRBJ1-1	.	TRBV14	.	CASSRGRGSGTQAFF	TGTGCCAGCAGCCGTGGGAGGGGGAGTGGGACGCAAGCTTTCTTT
TRBJ1-4	TRBD1	TRBV4-1	.	CASSRQDRGSEKLFF	TGCGCCAGCAGCCGACAGGACAGGGGTAGTGAAAAACTGTTTTTT
TRBJ2-5	.	TRBV5-4	.	CASKGGRETQYF	TGTGCCAGCAAGGGTGGGAGAGAGACCCAGTACTTC
TRBJ1-1	.	TRBV6-6	few	CASSSKTLNTEAFF	TGTGCCAGCAGTTCCAAAACATTGAACACTGAAGCTTTCTTT
TRBJ2-4	.	TRBV6-5	.	CASSYADKKNIQYF	TGTGCCAGCAGTTACGCGGACAAGAAAAACATTCAGTACTTC
TRBJ1-6	TRBD1	TRBV19	.	CASSIGQGNNSPLHF	TGTGCCAGTAGTATAGGACAGGGGAATAATTCACCCCTCCACTTT
TRBJ2-7	TRBD2	TRBV29-1	.	CSVESSGEPYEQYF	TGCAGCGTTGAATCTAGCGGGGAGCCTTACGAGCAGTACTTC
TRBJ1-5	.	TRBV7-8	.	CASSPFWSDSNQPQHF	TGTGCCAGCAGCCCCTTTTGGAGTGATAGCAATCAGCCCCAGCATTTT
TRBJ1-5	.	TRBV18	.	CASSPGQSNQPQHF	TGTGCCAGCTCACCCGGACAGAGCAATCAGCCCCAGCATTTT
TRBJ2-4	TRBD1	TRBV4-2	once	CASSPGGGGIQYF	TGTGCCAGCAGCCCAGGGGGTGGAGGCATTCAGTACTTC
TRBJ2-7	.	TRBV5-1	.	CASSLGQGSDEQYF	TGCGCCAGCAGCTTGGGGCAGGGAAGCGACGAGCAGTACTTC
TRBJ2-2	.	TRBV5-1	.	CASSSQTGELFF	TGCGCCAGCAGCTCACAGACCGGGGAGCTGTTTTTT
TRBJ2-7	TRBD1	TRBV29-1	few	CSVELTRGQDYEQYF	TGCAGCGTTGAATTAACAAGGGGGCAGGACTACGAGCAGTACTTC
TRBJ1-5	.	TRBV6-6	.	CASTRQIRGMNQPQHF	TGTGCCAGCACCCGCCAAATTAGGGGGATGAATCAGCCCCAGCATTTT